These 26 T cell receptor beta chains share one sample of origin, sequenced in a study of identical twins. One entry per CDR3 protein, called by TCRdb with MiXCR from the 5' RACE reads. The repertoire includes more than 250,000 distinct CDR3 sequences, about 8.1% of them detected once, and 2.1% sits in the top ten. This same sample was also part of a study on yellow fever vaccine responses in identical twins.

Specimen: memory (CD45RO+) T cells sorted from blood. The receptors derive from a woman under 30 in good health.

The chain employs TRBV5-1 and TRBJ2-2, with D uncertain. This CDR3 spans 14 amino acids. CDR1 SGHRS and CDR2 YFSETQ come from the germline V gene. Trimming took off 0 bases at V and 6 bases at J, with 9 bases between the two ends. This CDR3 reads CASSLDTSAGELFF. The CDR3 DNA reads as TGCGCCAGCAGCTTGGATACTTCCGCCGGGGAGCTGTTTTTT. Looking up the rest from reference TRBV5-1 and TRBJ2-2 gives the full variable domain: KAGVTQTPRYLIKTRGQQVTLSCSPISGHRSVSWYQQTPGQGLQFLFEYFSETQRNKGNFPGRFSGRQFSNSRSEMNVSTLELGDSALYLCASSLDTSAGELFFGEGSRLTVL.

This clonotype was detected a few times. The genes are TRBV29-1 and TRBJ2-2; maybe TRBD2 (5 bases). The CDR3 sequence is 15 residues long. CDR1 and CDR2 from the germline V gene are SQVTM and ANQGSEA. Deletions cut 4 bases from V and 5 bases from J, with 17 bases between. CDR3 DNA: TGCAGCGTTGGAGGGTCCGGTAGCGCAACCGGGGAGCTGTTTTTT. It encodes CSVGGSGSATGELFF.

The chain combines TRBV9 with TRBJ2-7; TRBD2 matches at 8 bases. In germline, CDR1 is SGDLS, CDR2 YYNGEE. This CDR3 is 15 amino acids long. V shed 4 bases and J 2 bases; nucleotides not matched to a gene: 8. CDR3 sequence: CASSSQAGGAYEQYF. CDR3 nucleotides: TGTGCCAGCAGCTCCCAGGCGGGAGGTGCCTACGAGCAGTACTTC.

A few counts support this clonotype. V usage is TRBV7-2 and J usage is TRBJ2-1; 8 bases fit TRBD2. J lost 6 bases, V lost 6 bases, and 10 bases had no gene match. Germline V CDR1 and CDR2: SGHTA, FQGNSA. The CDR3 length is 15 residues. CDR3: CASRSGRFRTNEQFF. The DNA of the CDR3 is TGTGCCAGCAGGAGCGGGAGATTCCGAACCAATGAGCAGTTCTTC.

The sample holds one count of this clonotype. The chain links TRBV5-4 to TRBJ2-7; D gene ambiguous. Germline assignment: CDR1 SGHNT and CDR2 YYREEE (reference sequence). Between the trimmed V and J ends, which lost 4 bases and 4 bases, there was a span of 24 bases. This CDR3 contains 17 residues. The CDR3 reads CASSLPQGPSTGYEQYV. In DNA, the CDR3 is TGTGCCAGCAGCCTACCCCAAGGACCTTCCACCGGTTACGAGCAGTACGTC.

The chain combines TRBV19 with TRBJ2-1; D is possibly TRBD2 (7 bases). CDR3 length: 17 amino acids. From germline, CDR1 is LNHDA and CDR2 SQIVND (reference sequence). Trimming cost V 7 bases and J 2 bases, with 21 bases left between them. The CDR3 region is CASKSLGGVVAYNEQFF. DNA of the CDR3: TGTGCCAGTAAATCATTAGGGGGGGTGGTAGCCTACAATGAGCAGTTCTTC.

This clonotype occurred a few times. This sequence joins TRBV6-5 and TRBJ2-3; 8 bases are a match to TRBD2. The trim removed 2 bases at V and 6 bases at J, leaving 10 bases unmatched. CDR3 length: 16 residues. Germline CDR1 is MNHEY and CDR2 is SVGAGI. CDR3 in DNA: TGTGCCAGCAGTTACCTAGCGGGCCACCGGTGGGATACGCAGTATTTT. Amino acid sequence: CASSYLAGHRWDTQYF.

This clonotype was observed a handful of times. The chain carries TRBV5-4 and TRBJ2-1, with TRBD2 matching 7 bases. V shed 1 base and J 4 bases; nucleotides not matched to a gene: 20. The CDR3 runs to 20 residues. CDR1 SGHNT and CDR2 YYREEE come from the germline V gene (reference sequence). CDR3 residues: CASSLSFGAIAGRVYNEQFF. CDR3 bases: TGTGCCAGCAGCTTGTCTTTCGGCGCAATAGCTGGGAGGGTATACAATGAGCAGTTCTTC.

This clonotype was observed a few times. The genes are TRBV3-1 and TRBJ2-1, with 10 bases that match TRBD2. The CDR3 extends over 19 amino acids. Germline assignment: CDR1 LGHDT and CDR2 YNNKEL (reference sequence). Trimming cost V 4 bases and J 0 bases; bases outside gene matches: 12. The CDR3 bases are TGTGCCAGCAGCCCTGTTCGACTAGCGGGCTTCAGCTCCTACAATGAGCAGTTCTTC. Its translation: CASSPVRLAGFSSYNEQFF.

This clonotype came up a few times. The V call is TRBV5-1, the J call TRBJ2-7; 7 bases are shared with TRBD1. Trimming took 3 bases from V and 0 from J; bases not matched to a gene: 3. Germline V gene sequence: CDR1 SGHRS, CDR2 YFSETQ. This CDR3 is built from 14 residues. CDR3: CASSWWTGSYEQYF. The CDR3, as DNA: TGCGCCAGCAGCTGGTGGACAGGCTCCTACGAGCAGTACTTC. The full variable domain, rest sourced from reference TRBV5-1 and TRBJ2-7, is KAGVTQTPRYLIKTRGQQVTLSCSPISGHRSVSWYQQTPGQGLQFLFEYFSETQRNKGNFPGRFSGRQFSNSRSEMNVSTLELGDSALYLCASSWWTGSYEQYFGPGTRLTVT.

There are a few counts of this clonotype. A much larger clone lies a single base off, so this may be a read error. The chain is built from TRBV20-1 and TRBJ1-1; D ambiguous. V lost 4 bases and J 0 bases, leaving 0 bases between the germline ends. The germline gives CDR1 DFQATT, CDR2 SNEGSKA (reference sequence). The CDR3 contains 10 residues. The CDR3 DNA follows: TGCAGTGCTATGAACACTGAAGCTTTCTTT. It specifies CSAMNTEAFF.

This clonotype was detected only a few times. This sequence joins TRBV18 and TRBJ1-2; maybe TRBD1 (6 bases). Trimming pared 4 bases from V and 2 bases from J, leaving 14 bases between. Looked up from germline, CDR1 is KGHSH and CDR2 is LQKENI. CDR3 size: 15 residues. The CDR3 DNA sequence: TGTGCCAGCTCACTGTACGGGACACGCAACTATGGCTACACCTTC. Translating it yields CASSLYGTRNYGYTF.

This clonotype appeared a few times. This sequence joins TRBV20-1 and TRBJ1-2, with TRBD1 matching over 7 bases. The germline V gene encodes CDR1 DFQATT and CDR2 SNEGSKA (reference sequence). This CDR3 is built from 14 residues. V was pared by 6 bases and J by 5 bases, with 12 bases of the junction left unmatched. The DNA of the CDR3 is TGCAGTGCCTTTGGGACAGAGGGAGTATATGGCTACACCTTC. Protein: CSAFGTEGVYGYTF.

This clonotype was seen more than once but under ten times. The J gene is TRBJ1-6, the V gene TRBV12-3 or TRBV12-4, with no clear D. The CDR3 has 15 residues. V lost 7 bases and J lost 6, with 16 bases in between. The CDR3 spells CASTYTGPGNSPLHF. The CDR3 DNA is TGTGCCAGCACCTACACCGGGCCGGGTAATTCACCCCTCCACTTT.

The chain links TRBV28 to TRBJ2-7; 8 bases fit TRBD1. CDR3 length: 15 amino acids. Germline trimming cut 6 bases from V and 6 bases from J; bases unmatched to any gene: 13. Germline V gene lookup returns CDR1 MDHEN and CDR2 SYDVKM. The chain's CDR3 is CASSRDRPLFAEQYF. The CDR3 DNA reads TGTGCCAGCAGCCGGGACAGGCCGTTATTCGCCGAGCAGTACTTC.

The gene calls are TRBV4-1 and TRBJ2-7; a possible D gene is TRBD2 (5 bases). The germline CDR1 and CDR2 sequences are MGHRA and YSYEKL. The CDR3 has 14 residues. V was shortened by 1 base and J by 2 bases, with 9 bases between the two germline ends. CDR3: CASSQADGTYEQYV. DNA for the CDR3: TGCGCCAGCAGCCAAGCGGACGGGACCTACGAGCAGTACGTC.

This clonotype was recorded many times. The CDR3 nucleotides read TGCAGTGCTATAATCGGGGAGACCCAGTACTTC. It is translated as CSAIIGETQYF. V usage is TRBV20-1 and J usage is TRBJ2-5; D gene uncertain. The CDR3 spans 11 residues. Germline V gene data show CDR1 as DFQATT and CDR2 as SNEGSKA (reference sequence). Deletions cut 4 bases from V and 5 bases from J, with 8 bases between.

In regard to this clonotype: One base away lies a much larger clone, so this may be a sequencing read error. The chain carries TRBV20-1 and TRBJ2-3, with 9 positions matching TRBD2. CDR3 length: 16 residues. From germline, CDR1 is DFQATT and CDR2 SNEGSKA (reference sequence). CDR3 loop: CCARVPAGGSTDTQYF. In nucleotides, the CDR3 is TGCTGTGCTAGAGTCCCAGCGGGGGGTAGCACAGATACGCAGTATTTT.

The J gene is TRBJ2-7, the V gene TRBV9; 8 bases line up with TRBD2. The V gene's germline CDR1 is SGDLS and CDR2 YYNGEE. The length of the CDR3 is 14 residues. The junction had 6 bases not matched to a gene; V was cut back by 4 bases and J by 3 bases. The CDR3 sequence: CASSKTGTSYEQYF. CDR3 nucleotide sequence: TGTGCCAGCAGCAAGACCGGGACTAGCTACGAGCAGTACTTC.

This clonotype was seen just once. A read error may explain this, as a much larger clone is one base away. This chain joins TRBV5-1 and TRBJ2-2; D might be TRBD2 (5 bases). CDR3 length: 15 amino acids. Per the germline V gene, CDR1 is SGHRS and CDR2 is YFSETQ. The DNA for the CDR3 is TGCGCCAGCAGCTTGGACAGCTTGAACACCGGGAAGCTGTTTTTT. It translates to CASSLDSLNTGKLFF. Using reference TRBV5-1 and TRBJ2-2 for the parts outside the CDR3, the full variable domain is KAGVTQTPRYLIKTRGQQVTLSCSPISGHRSVSWYQQTPGQGLQFLFEYFSETQRNKGNFPGRFSGRQFSNSRSEMNVSTLELGDSALYLCASSLDSLNTGKLFFGEGSRLTVL.

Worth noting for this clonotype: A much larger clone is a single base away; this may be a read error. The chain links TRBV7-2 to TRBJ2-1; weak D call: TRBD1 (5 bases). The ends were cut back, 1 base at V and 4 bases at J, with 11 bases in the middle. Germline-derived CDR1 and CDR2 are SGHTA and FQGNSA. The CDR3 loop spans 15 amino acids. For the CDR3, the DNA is TGTACCAGCAGCTTAGGACAGACTGGTTACAATGAGCAGTTCTTC. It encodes CTSSLGQTGYNEQFF.

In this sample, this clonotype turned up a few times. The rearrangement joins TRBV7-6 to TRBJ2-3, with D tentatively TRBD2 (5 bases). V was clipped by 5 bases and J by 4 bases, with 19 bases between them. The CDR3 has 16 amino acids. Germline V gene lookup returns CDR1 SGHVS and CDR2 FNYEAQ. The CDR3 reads CASSQQSGGGADTQYF. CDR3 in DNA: TGTGCCAGCAGCCAACAAAGCGGAGGTGGGGCAGATACGCAGTATTTT.

The CDR3 loop reads CASSLGSSTGGSPLHF. The CDR3 nucleotides read TGTGCCAGCAGCTTAGGGAGTTCGACAGGAGGCTCACCCCTCCACTTT. The chain carries TRBV11-2 and TRBJ1-6; D is possibly TRBD1 (6 bases). V lost 1 base, J lost 10 bases, and 17 bases lay in between. The CDR3 runs to 16 residues. CDR1 SGHAT and CDR2 FQNNGV come from the germline V gene.

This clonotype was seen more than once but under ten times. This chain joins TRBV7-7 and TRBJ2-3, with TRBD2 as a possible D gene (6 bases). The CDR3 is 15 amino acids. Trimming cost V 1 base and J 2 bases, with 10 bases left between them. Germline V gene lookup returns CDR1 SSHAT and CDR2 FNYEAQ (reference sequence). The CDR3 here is CASSLGRGLTDTQYF. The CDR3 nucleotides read TGTGCCAGCAGCTTAGGGCGGGGCCTCACAGATACGCAGTATTTT.

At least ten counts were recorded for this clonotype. The CDR3 nucleotides read TGTGCCAGCAGCTTAGTCCCCCACGGGGGCTCTGGAAACACCATATATTTT. The encoded protein is CASSLVPHGGSGNTIYF. The gene calls are TRBV7-9 and TRBJ1-3, with a tentative D call TRBD1 (5 bases). The V end was cut by 1 base, the J end by 0 bases, with 13 bases between. Germline CDR1 SEHNR, CDR2 FQNEAQ (reference sequence). The CDR3 has 17 amino acids.

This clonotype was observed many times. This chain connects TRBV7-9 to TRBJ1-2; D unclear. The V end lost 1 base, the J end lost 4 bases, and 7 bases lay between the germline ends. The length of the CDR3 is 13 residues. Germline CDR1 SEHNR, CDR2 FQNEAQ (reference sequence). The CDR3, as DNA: TGTGCCAGCAGCTTAGACAGTGGCTATGGCTACACCTTC. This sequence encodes CASSLDSGYGYTF.